This T cell receptor (beta chain) was sequenced in a study of T cells in Graves' hyperthyroidism and ophthalmopathy. It was uncontrolled infection, other autoimmune disease, pregnancy or lactation that excluded patients. Study-level findings and limits: Clonotypes that were expanded in thyroid above 0.001 mostly appeared in blood too. A 13 V-J model separated ophthalmopathy from stable hyperthyroidism.

This clonotype was seen at least ten times. Its antigen is as yet unknown. Researchers amplified the TCR beta CDR3 regions from RNA transcripts. The TCR CDR3 first-round RT-PCR relied on the HTBI primer set. TCRdb analysed the multiplex PCR reads with MiXCR anew, one entry per CDR3 protein. This sample has about 360,000 distinct CDR3 sequences, with roughly an eighth found just once. V was cut by 8 bases and J by 5 bases, with 21 bases left in between. CDR1 and CDR2 (germline): SNHLY, FYNNEI. CDR3 length: 15 amino acids. The chain uses TRBV2 and TRBJ1-1; weak D call: TRBD1 (5 bases). The source of this sequence is a woman younger than 30 with Graves' hyperthyroidism. The sequenced sample consisted of blood. Here the CDR3 reads CASAPYGGERTEAFF. In DNA, the CDR3 is TGTGCCAGCGCCCCATACGGAGGGGAAAGGACTGAAGCTTTCTTT.